This T cell receptor delta chain stems from a study of Vδ1+ human thymocytes. The template was reverse-transcribed extracted RNA. Multiplex PCR used pooled V-gene forward primers and a constant-region reverse primer to amplify CDR3s. TCRdb processed the multiplex PCR reads again with the CATT caller. This sample has more than 25,000 delta-chain clones; about 7% occur once, and the top ten carry 1%. Losses at the gene ends were 5 bases for V and 2 bases for J; bases not matched to a gene: 17. Per the germline V gene, CDR1 is TSWWSYY and CDR2 is QGS. The CDR3 has 19 amino acids. Thymocytes were sorted as CD3+ TCRVdelta1+ TCRVdelta2- after alphabeta T cell depletion. General observations from the study: In the thymus, TRG and TRD repertoires looked highly polyclonal with Gaussian CDR3 lengths.

Concerning this clone itself: Antigen: not known.

This rearrangement joins TRDV1 to TRDJ1, with 10 positions matching TRDD3. The sequence derives from a girl under three years old who had congenital heart surgery. The sequenced material came from Vdelta1+ gamma-delta thymocytes from the thymus. Specified subset: FACS-sorted CD3+ TCRalphabeta- TCRVdelta1+ TCRVdelta2- thymocytes. This CDR3 reads CALGNNRYEVLGDTDKLIF. DNA for the CDR3: TGTGCTCTTGGGAATAACCGGTACGAGGTACTGGGGGATACCGATAAACTCATCTTT.